This T cell receptor (beta chain) is drawn from a study of glioma-infiltrating T cells after dendritic cell vaccination. Study-wide context: Patients had newly diagnosed or recurrent glioblastoma and received dendritic cell vaccines. Dendritic cells derived from monocytes and pulsed with autologous tumor lysate formed the vaccine. At biweekly intervals, patients got three intradermal dendritic cell vaccine injections.

As for time point: after dendritic cell vaccination, including at tumor progression/relapse. Germline V gene data show CDR1 as KGHSH and CDR2 as LQKENI. J was trimmed by 2 bases and V by 4 bases; bases with no gene match: 7. This CDR3 region has 16 residues. Up to 2 ug genomic DNA was used for TCRB CDR3 amplification. Assay: immunoSEQ multiplex PCR; the TCRdb copy retains only in-frame clones and omits some. This table has roughly 100,000 clones, around 90% appearing once. The chain joins TRBV18 to TRBJ2-3; TRBD1 matches at 9 bases. The source of this sequence is a human donor with glioblastoma. The specimen was blood, collected after dendritic cell vaccination. This CDR3 reads CASSLTGQGNTDTQYF. As DNA, the CDR3 is TGTGCCAGCTCACTAACTGGACAGGGGAACACAGATACGCAGTATTTT.